The 25 T cell receptor beta chains below all came from one sample that was sequenced in a study of OX40 agonist ivuxolimab in advanced cancers. Data came from immunoSEQ multiplex PCR; TCRdb stores just in-frame clones and leaves some out. The sample yields over 65,000 clones, less than 95% seen once. The source was CD4+ or CD8+ T cells sorted from blood, collected in a trial of the OX40 agonist ivuxolimab. Receptors originate from an adult with an advanced solid tumor such as melanoma, head and neck, liver or kidney cancer.

This clone was seen only once. The chain links TRBV7-9 to TRBJ1-2; D unclear. Trimming took off 7 bases at V and 10 bases at J, with 16 bases between the two ends. CDR1 and CDR2 from the germline V gene are SEHNR and FQNEAQ (reference sequence). The CDR3 sequence is 12 residues long. CDR3 in DNA: TGTGCCAGCATCAACGTAGGCAAGGACTACACCTTC. Protein sequence: CASINVGKDYTF.

J is TRBJ2-7 and V is TRBV19, with D tentatively TRBD1 (6 bases). CDR1 is LNHDA, CDR2 SQIVND, per germline (reference sequence). This CDR3 has 13 residues. V lost 9 bases and J lost 2, with 14 bases in between. In nucleotides, the CDR3 is TGTGCCAGCTCACCGGGACACACCTACGAGCAGTACTTC. Translation gives CASSPGHTYEQYF. The full variable domain, its missing parts supplied by reference TRBV19 and TRBJ2-7, is DGGITQSPKYLFRKEGQNVTLSCEQNLNHDAMYWYRQDPGQGLRLIYYSQIVNDFQKGDIAEGYSVSREKKESFPLTVTSAQKNPTAFYLCASSPGHTYEQYFGPGTRLTVT.

This clone was picked up one time. This chain joins TRBV11-2 and TRBJ2-1; D is unresolved. There are 16 residues in the CDR3. Trimming removed 3 bases from V and 0 bases from J, with 12 bases in between. The V gene's germline CDR1 is SGHAT and CDR2 FQNNGV. The CDR3 DNA is TGTGCCAGCAGCTTCCCAGCACCGAGCTCCTACAATGAGCAGTTCTTC. This translates into CASSFPAPSSYNEQFF.

The V call is TRBV4-3, the J call TRBJ2-5, with 15 bases lining up with TRBD2. The ends lost 4 bases at V and 1 base at J; junction bases unmatched: 4. The CDR3 contains 17 residues. Germline CDR1 reads LGHNA; CDR2 reads YSLEER. CDR3 protein: CASSPGLAGGPQETQYF. The CDR3 DNA sequence: TGCGCCAGCAGCCCCGGACTAGCGGGGGGGCCCCAAGAGACCCAGTACTTC.

V is TRBV5-8 and J is TRBJ2-1, with 9 positions matching TRBD2. V was pared by 1 base and J by 8 bases, with 4 bases of the junction left unmatched. This CDR3 has 14 residues. Germline V gives CDR1 SGHTS, CDR2 YDEGEE. The CDR3 spells CASSLLAGWDEQFF. The CDR3 coding sequence is TGTGCCAGCAGCTTGCTAGCGGGGTGGGATGAGCAGTTCTTC.

The chain has TRBV7-8 and TRBJ2-1; possibly TRBD2 for D (6 bases). CDR1 is SGHVS and CDR2 is FQNEAQ in the germline V gene. The CDR3 loop spans 16 amino acids. Between the trimmed V and J ends, which lost 5 bases and 4 bases, there was a span of 18 bases. CDR3 sequence reads: CASSPLLGGAYNEQFF. In DNA form, the CDR3 reads TGTGCCAGCAGCCCACTGCTGGGCGGGGCTTACAATGAGCAGTTCTTC.

The rearrangement joins TRBV4-2 to TRBJ2-7; possible D gene TRBD2, 6 bases. CDR1 is LGHNA, CDR2 YNFKEQ, per germline. The CDR3 covers 14 residues. Trimming stripped 3 bases from V and 2 bases from J, with 11 bases between. The CDR3 here is CASSQSTGAYEQYF. In nucleotides, the CDR3 is TGTGCCAGCAGCCAGTCTACGGGGGCCTACGAGCAGTACTTC.

The chain joins TRBV19 to TRBJ1-4; D call uncertain. Germline CDR1 LNHDA, CDR2 SQIVND (reference sequence). V shed 3 bases and J shed 7 bases, with 9 bases lying between them. The CDR3 is 13 residues long. The CDR3: CASSIGGFEKLFF. The CDR3 coding sequence is TGTGCCAGTAGTATTGGAGGGTTTGAAAAACTGTTTTTT.

The rearrangement uses TRBV4-2 and TRBJ1-4; 9 nucleotides align to TRBD1. Germline V gene lookup returns CDR1 LGHNA and CDR2 YNFKEQ. J lost 2 bases, V lost 0 bases, and 13 bases had no gene match. The CDR3 has 20 amino acids. This CDR3 reads CASSQEVSGTGWSTNEKLFF. The CDR3 DNA is TGTGCCAGCAGCCAAGAGGTTTCCGGGACAGGGTGGTCTACTAATGAAAAACTGTTTTTT.

The chain uses TRBV7-8 and TRBJ2-1; 14 bases are a match to TRBD2. Germline V CDR1 and CDR2: SGHVS, FQNEAQ. V dropped 3 bases and J dropped 0; count of bases not matched to a gene: 16. The CDR3 totals 22 residues. The chain's CDR3 is CASSFGLAGGFLPSSSYNEQFF. CDR3 nucleotide sequence: TGTGCCAGCAGCTTCGGACTAGCGGGGGGCTTCCTTCCTTCTAGCTCCTACAATGAGCAGTTCTTC.

As regards this clone: Other DNA sequences in the same sample also yield this CDR3. The chain employs TRBV5-4 and TRBJ2-7, with D maybe TRBD1 (5 bases). CDR1 is SGHNT, CDR2 YYREEE, per germline (reference sequence). The CDR3 covers 13 residues. V was pared by 2 bases and J by 3 bases, with 9 bases between. This CDR3 is CASSFGDSYEQYF. The CDR3 DNA reads TGTGCCAGCAGCTTTGGCGACAGCTACGAGCAGTACTTC.

The V call is TRBV7-9, the J call TRBJ1-2; maybe TRBD1 (6 bases). The V and J ends lost 4 bases and 2 bases respectively, with 23 bases between them. CDR3 length equals 18 residues. Germline CDR1 and CDR2: SEHNR and FQNEAQ (reference sequence). The CDR3 DNA follows: TGTGCCAGCAGCTCGTCAGGGGCCCCGGACAACTTGAACTATGGCTACACCTTC. This sequence encodes CASSSSGAPDNLNYGYTF.

J is TRBJ1-5 and V is TRBV19; possibly TRBD1 for D (5 bases). Per the germline V gene, CDR1 is LNHDA and CDR2 is SQIVND (reference sequence). The V and J ends lost 7 bases and 2 bases respectively, with 27 bases between them. This CDR3 region has 19 residues. CDR3 sequence reads: CASTPGVTGDGDGNQPQHF. The CDR3 region has the DNA TGTGCCAGTACCCCCGGGGTGACGGGGGATGGAGATGGCAATCAGCCCCAGCATTTT.

The chain links TRBV6-1 to TRBJ2-7; tentatively, D is TRBD1 (5 bases). The V gene lost 2 bases and the J gene lost 4 bases, with 15 bases spanning the gap. The CDR3 is made up of 15 amino acids. The germline CDR1 and CDR2 sequences are MNHNS and SASEGT. The CDR3 reads CASSESVTAYYEQYF. The CDR3 DNA reads as TGTGCCAGCAGTGAATCGGTGACAGCCTATTACGAGCAGTACTTC.

The genes are TRBV11-2 and TRBJ2-6; 12 bases are shared with TRBD2. Trimming at V came to 3 bases and at J to 0 bases, leaving 0 bases not matched to a gene. Per germline, CDR1 SGHAT and CDR2 FQNNGV. The CDR3 runs 17 residues. CDR3: CASSLGLAGSGANVLTF. DNA of the CDR3: TGTGCCAGCAGCTTGGGACTAGCGGGCTCTGGGGCCAACGTCCTGACTTTC.

This sequence joins TRBV5-5 and TRBJ1-1; D gene ambiguous. V lost 0 bases and J 1 base, leaving 4 bases between the germline ends. CDR1 is SGHKS, CDR2 YYEKEE, per germline (reference sequence). The CDR3 consists of 13 residues. The CDR3 DNA sequence: TGTGCCAGCAGCTTGGACCAGAACACTGAAGCTTTCTTT. Protein: CASSLDQNTEAFF.

The V call is TRBV9, the J call TRBJ1-1; the match to TRBD1 covers 7 bases. Germline V gives CDR1 SGDLS, CDR2 YYNGEE. The V segment lost 0 bases and the J segment 4 bases; nucleotides outside the gene matches: 15. The CDR3 runs 18 residues. The CDR3 DNA reads as TGTGCCAGCAGCGTAGTCACAGGGGCTATGGCCATAGCCACTGAAGCTTTCTTT. Translated: CASSVVTGAMAIATEAFF.

The V gene is TRBV27, the J gene TRBJ2-1, with D unresolved. The CDR3 covers 16 residues. Germline CDR1 is MNHEY and CDR2 is SMNVEV (reference sequence). V was trimmed by 5 bases and J by 1 base, leaving 15 bases between them. CDR3 in DNA: TGTGCCAGCAGTGGCATAGGCTTCGGGTCCTACAATGAGCAGTTCTTC. The encoded protein is CASSGIGFGSYNEQFF.

The V call is TRBV29-1, the J call TRBJ2-7; 9 bases fit TRBD1. The CDR3 length is 16 residues. Losses at the gene ends were 1 base for V and 2 bases for J; bases not matched to a gene: 9. Germline V lookup: CDR1 SQVTM, CDR2 ANQGSEA. CDR3: CSVEAQGGQGAYEQYF. The CDR3 DNA sequence: TGCAGCGTTGAAGCACAGGGGGGACAGGGAGCCTACGAGCAGTACTTC.

This chain joins TRBV12-5 and TRBJ1-6; 9 nucleotides align to TRBD1. Germline V gene data show CDR1 as LGHNT and CDR2 as FRNRAP. The CDR3 has 17 amino acids. V trimming: 1 base; J trimming: 0 bases; junction bases outside the gene matches: 1. CDR3 sequence (DNA): TGTGCTAGTGGTTTGGGGACAGGGGACTCCTATAATTCACCCCTCCACTTT. Amino acids: CASGLGTGDSYNSPLHF.

In its sample, this clone was seen once. This chain uses TRBV15 with TRBJ1-5; no definite D call. V dropped 0 bases and J dropped 6 bases, with 12 bases sitting between them. The CDR3 extends over 15 amino acids. In germline, CDR1 is LNHNV, CDR2 YYDKDF (reference sequence). CDR3 nucleotides: TGTGCCACCAGCAGAGATTTAGGGTTGGGTCAGCCCCAGCATTTT. This gives the protein CATSRDLGLGQPQHF.

This chain connects TRBV9 to TRBJ1-2; TRBD1 agrees at 8 bases. The trim removed 0 bases at V and 8 bases at J, leaving 15 bases unmatched. Germline CDR1 and CDR2: SGDLS and YYNGEE. The CDR3 length is 17 residues. The CDR3 here is CASSVDGTGGSSGGYTF. The CDR3 nucleotides read TGTGCCAGCAGCGTAGATGGCACAGGGGGGTCCTCAGGGGGCTACACCTTC.

V and J are TRBV9 and TRBJ2-7; 14 nucleotides match TRBD2. The CDR3 has 15 amino acids. Germline V gives CDR1 SGDLS, CDR2 YYNGEE. The V segment lost 4 bases and the J segment 3 bases; nucleotides outside the gene matches: 3. The CDR3 region is CASSPGTSGGYEQYF. The CDR3 DNA follows: TGTGCCAGCAGCCCAGGGACTAGCGGGGGCTACGAGCAGTACTTC.

This clone has a single count. The V gene is TRBV9, the J gene TRBJ2-5, with unresolved D. V dropped 0 bases and J dropped 3 bases, with 9 bases sitting between them. The CDR3 has 14 amino acids. Germline V gene sequence: CDR1 SGDLS, CDR2 YYNGEE. The chain's CDR3 is CASSVDGTKETQYF. The DNA of the CDR3 is TGTGCCAGCAGCGTAGACGGAACCAAAGAGACCCAGTACTTC.

V gene TRBV6-8 combines with J gene TRBJ2-3; 10 nucleotides line up with TRBD1. The V segment lost 5 bases and the J segment 1 base; nucleotides outside the gene matches: 18. Germline loops: CDR1 MNHGY, CDR2 SAAAGT. The CDR3 runs to 20 residues. CDR3 in amino acids: CASSATGTGDYLLCTDTQYF. In DNA form, the CDR3 reads TGTGCCAGCAGTGCCACCGGGACAGGGGATTACCTTCTCTGCACAGATACGCAGTATTTT.